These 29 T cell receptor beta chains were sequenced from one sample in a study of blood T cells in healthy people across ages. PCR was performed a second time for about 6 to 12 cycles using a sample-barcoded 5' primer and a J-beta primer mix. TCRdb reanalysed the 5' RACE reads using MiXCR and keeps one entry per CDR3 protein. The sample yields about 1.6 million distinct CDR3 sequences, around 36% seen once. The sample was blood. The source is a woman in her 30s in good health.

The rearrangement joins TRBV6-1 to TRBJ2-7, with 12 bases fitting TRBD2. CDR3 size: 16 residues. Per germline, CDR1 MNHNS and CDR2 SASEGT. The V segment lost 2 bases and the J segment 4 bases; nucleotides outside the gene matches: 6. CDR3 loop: CASSEIPLAGGYEQYF. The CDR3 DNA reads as TGTGCCAGCAGTGAAATCCCACTAGCGGGAGGTTACGAGCAGTACTTC.

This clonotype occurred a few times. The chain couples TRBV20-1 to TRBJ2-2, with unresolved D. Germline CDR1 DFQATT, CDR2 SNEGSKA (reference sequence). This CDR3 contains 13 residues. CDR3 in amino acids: CQMLGANTGELFF. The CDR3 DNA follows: TGCCAAATGCTGGGTGCGAACACCGGGGAGCTGTTTTTT.

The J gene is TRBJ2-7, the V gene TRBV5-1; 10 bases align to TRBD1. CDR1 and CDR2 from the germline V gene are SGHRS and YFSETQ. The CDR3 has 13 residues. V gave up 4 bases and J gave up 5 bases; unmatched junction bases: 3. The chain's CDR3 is CASSVTGGHEQYF. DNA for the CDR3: TGCGCCAGCAGCGTGACAGGGGGCCACGAGCAGTACTTC.

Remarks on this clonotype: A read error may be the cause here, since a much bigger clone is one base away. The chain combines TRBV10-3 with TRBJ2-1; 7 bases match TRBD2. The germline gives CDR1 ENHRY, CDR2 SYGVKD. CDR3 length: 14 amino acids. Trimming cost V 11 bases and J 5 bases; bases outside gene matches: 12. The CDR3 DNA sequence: TGTGCCTCCGAGAGGATAGCGGGCGACAATGAGCAGTTCTTC. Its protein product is CASERIAGDNEQFF.

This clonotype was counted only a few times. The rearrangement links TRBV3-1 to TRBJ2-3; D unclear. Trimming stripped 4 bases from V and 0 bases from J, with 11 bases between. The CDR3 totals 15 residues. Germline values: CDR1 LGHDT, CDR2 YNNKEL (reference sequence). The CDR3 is CASSPLGISTDTQYF. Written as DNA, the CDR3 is TGTGCCAGCAGCCCTTTGGGGATTAGCACAGATACGCAGTATTTT.

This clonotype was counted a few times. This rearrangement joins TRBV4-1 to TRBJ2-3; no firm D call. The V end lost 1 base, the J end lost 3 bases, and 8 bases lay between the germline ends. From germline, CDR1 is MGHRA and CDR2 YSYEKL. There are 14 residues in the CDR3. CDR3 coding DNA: TGCGCCAGCAGCCAAGCGCCAGAGACAGATACGCAGTATTTT. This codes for CASSQAPETDTQYF.

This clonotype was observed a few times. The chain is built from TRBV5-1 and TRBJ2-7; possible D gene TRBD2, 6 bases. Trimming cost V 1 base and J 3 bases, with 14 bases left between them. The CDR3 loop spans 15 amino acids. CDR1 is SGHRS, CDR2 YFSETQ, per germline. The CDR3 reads CASSLRLAEGYEQYF. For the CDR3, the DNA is TGCGCCAGCAGCTTGAGATTAGCGGAGGGCTACGAGCAGTACTTC.

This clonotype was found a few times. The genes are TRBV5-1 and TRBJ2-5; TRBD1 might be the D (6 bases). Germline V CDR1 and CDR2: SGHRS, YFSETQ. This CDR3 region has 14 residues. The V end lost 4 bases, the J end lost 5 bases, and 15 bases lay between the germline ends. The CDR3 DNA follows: TGCGCCAGCAGCCAGACAACAGGGTTGGAGACCCAGTACTTC. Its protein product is CASSQTTGLETQYF.

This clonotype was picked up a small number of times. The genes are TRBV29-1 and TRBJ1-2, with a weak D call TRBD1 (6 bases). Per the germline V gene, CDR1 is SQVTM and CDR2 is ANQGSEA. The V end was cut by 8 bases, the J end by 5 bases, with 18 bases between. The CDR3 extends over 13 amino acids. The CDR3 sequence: CSILNNREYGYTF. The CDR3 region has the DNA TGCAGCATACTGAACAACAGGGAGTATGGCTACACCTTC. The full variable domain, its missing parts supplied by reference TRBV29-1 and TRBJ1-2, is SAVISQKPSRDICQRGTSLTIQCQVDSQVTMMFWYRQQPGQSLTLIATANQGSEATYESGFVIDKFPISRPNLTFSTLTVSNMSPEDSSIYLCSILNNREYGYTFGSGTRLTVV.

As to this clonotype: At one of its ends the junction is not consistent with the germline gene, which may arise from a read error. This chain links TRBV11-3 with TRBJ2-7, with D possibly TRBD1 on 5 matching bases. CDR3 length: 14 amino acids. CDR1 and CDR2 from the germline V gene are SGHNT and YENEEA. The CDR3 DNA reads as TGTGCCGGCAGCGCCGGACATACCCCTACGGAGCAGTACTTC. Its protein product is CAGSAGHTPTEQYF.

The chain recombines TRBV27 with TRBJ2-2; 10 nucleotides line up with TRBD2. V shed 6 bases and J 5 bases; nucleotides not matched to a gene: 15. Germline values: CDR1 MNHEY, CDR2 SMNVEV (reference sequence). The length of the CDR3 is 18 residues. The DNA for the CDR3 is TGTGCCAGCAGCCCACAGGGACTAGCGACCCTTGAAACCGGGGAGCTGTTTTTT. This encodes CASSPQGLATLETGELFF.

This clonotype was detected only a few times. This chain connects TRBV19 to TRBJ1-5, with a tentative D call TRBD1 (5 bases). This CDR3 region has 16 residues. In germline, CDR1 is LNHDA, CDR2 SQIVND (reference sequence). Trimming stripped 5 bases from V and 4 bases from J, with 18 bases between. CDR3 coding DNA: TGTGCCAGTAGTTTGGTTAAGGGAGGGGTTAATCAGCCCCAGCATTTT. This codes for CASSLVKGGVNQPQHF.

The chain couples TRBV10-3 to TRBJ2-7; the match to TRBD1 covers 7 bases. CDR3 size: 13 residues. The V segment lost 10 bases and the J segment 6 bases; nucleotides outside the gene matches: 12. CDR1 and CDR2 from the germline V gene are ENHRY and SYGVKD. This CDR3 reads CASRDSPAGEQYF. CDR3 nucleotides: TGTGCCAGCAGGGACAGTCCTGCAGGCGAGCAGTACTTC.

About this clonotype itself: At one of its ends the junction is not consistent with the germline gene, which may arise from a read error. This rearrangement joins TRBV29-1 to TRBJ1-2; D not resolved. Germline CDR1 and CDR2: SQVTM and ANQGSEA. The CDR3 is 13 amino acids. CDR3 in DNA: TGCGGCGTCGATAGGGAACCCTACTATGGCTACACCTTC. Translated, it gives CGVDREPYYGYTF.

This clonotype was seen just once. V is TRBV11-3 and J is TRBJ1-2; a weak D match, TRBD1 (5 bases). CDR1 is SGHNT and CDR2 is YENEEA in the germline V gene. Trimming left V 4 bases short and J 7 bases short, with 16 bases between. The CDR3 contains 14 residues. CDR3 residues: CASSSRRRESGYTF. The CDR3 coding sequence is TGTGCCAGCAGCTCTCGGCGCAGGGAAAGTGGCTACACCTTC.

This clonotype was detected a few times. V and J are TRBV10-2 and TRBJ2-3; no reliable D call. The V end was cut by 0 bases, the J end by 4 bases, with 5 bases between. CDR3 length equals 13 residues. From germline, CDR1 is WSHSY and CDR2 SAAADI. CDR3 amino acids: CASSESGADTQYF. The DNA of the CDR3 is TGCGCCAGCAGTGAGTCGGGCGCAGATACGCAGTATTTT.

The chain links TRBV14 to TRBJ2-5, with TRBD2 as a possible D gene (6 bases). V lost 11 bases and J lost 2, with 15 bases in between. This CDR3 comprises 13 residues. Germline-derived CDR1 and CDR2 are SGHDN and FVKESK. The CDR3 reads CASRGSGQETQYF. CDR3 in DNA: TGTGCCTCCCGGGGTAGCGGACAAGAGACCCAGTACTTC.

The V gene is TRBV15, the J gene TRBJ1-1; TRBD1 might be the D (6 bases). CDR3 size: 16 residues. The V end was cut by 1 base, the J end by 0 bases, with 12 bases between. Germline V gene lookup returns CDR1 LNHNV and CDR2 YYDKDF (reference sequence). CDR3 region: CATSRARGGMNTEAFF. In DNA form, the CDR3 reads TGTGCCACCAGCAGAGCCCGAGGGGGGATGAACACTGAAGCTTTCTTT. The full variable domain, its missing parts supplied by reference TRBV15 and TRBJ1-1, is DAMVIQNPRYQVTQFGKPVTLSCSQTLNHNVMYWYQQKSSQAPKLLFHYYDKDFNNEADTPDNFQSRRPNTSFCFLDIRSPGLGDTAMYLCATSRARGGMNTEAFFGQGTRLTVV.

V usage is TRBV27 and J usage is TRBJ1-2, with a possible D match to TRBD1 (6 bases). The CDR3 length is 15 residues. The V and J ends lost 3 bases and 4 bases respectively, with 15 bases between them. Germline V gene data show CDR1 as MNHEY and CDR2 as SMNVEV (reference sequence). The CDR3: CASSLASRDTYGYTF. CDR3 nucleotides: TGTGCCAGCAGTTTGGCAAGCCGGGACACCTATGGCTACACCTTC.

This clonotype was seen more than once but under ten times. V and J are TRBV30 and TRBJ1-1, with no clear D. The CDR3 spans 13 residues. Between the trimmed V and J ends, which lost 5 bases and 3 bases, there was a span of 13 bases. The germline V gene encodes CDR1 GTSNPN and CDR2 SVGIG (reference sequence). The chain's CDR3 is CAWGFRLDTEAFF. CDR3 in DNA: TGTGCCTGGGGTTTCAGACTGGACACTGAAGCTTTCTTT.

Here the CDR3 reads CAISDVEEPDTQYF. The CDR3 DNA is TGTGCCATCAGTGATGTGGAGGAACCAGATACGCAGTATTTT. J is TRBJ2-3 and V is TRBV10-3, with a weak D call TRBD2 (5 bases). The CDR3 has 14 residues. V dropped 3 bases and J dropped 4 bases, with 11 bases sitting between them. CDR1 is ENHRY and CDR2 is SYGVKD in the germline V gene.

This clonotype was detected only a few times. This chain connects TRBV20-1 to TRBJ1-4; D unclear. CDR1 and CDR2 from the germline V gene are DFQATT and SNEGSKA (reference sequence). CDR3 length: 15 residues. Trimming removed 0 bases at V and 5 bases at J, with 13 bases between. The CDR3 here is CSARDLWADNEKLFF. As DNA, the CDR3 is TGCAGTGCTAGAGATCTCTGGGCGGACAATGAAAAACTGTTTTTT.

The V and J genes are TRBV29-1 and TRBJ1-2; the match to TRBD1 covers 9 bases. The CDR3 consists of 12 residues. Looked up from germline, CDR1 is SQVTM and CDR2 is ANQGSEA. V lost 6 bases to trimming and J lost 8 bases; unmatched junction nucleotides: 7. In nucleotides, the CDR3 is TGCAGCGTGGCTACAGGGGGCAAAGGCTACACCTTC. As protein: CSVATGGKGYTF.

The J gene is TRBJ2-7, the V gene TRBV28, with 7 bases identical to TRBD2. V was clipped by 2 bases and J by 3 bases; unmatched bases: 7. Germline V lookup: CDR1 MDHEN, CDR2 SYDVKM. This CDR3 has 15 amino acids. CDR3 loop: CASSLMSGKIYEQYF. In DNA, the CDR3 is TGTGCCAGCAGTTTAATGAGCGGGAAAATCTACGAGCAGTACTTC.

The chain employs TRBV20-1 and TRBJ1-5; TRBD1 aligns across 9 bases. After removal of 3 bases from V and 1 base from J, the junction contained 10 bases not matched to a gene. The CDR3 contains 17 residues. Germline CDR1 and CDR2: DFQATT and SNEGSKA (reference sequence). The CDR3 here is CSASVAGTGWSNQPQHF. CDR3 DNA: TGCAGTGCTAGCGTCGCCGGGACAGGGTGGAGCAATCAGCCCCAGCATTTT.

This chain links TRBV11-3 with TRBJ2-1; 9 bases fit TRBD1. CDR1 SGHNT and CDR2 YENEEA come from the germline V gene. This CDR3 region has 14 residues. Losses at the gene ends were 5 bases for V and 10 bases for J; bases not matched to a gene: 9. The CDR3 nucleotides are TGTGCCAGCAGCCGGGACAGGGACCCCCGGGAGCAGTTCTTC. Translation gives CASSRDRDPREQFF. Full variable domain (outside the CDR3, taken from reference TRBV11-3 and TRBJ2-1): EAGVVQSPRYKIIEKKQPVAFWCNPISGHNTLYWYLQNLGQGPELLIRYENEEAVDDSQLPKDRFSAERLKGVDSTLKIQPAELGDSAVYLCASSRDRDPREQFFGPGTRLTVL.

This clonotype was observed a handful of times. For the CDR3, the DNA is TGTGCCAGCCGGGTTTGGGGCTTGGAAGAGCAGTACTTC. Protein sequence: CASRVWGLEEQYF. The chain uses TRBV27 and TRBJ2-7, with D perhaps matching TRBD1 (5 bases). Germline assignment: CDR1 MNHEY and CDR2 SMNVEV (reference sequence). CDR3 length: 13 amino acids. V dropped 8 bases and J dropped 7 bases, with 18 bases sitting between them.

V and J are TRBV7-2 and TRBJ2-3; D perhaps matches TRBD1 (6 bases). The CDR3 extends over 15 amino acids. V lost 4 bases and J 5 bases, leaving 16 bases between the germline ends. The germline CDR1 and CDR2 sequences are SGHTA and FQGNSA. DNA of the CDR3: TGTGCCAGCAGCTCGGGACAATTTGGAAGAGATACGCAGTATTTT. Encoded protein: CASSSGQFGRDTQYF.

CDR3 protein: CSARDRLAGGLHTGELFF. The CDR3 DNA reads as TGCAGTGCTAGAGATCGACTAGCGGGAGGCCTTCACACCGGGGAGCTGTTTTTT. The chain links TRBV20-1 to TRBJ2-2; 13 bases fit TRBD2. Germline CDR1 reads DFQATT; CDR2 reads SNEGSKA (reference sequence). The trim removed 0 bases at V and 3 bases at J, leaving 7 bases unmatched. The CDR3 contains 18 residues.